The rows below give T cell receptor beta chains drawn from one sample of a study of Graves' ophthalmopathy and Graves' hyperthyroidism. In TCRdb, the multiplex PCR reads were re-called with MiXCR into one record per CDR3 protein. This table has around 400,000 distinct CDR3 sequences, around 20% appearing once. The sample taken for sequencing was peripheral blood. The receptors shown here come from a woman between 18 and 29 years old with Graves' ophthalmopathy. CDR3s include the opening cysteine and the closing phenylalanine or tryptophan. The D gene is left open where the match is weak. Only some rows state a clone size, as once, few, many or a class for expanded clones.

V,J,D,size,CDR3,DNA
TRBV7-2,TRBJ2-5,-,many,CASSRGVATGETQYF,TGTGCCAGCAGCCGAGGGGTGGCCACGGGGGAGACCCAGTACTTC
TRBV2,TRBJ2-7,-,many,CASRGPSSYEQYF,TGTGCCAGCAGGGGCCCGAGCTCCTACGAGCAGTACTTC
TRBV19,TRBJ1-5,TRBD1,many,CASSMRTGSGQPQHF,TGTGCCAGTAGTATGCGGACAGGGAGCGGCCAGCCCCAGCATTTT
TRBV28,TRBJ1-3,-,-,CASRFHSGNTIYF,TGTGCCAGCAGGTTTCACTCTGGAAACACCATATATTTT
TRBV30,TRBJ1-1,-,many,CAWKNVDTEAFF,TGTGCCTGGAAGAATGTGGACACTGAAGCTTTCTTT
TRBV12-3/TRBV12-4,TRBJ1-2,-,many,CASSLTQESGYTF,TGTGCCAGCAGTTTAACACAGGAAAGTGGCTACACCTTC
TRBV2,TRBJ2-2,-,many,CASVAENTGELFF,TGTGCCAGCGTCGCAGAGAACACCGGGGAGCTGTTTTTT
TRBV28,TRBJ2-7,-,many,CASSLSSGRGNEQYF,TGTGCCAGCAGTCTATCCTCGGGGCGCGGAAACGAGCAGTACTTC
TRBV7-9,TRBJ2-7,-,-,CASSPSNPQWEQYF,TGTGCCAGCAGCCCCAGCAACCCGCAGTGGGAGCAGTACTTC
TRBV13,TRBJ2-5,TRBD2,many,CASSLLAGGPSYQETQYF,TGTGCCAGCAGCTTATTAGCGGGAGGGCCCTCCTACCAGGAGACCCAGTACTTC
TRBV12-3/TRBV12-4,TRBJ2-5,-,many,CASSSFRGTETQYF,TGTGCCAGCAGTTCTTTCCGGGGGACCGAGACCCAGTACTTC
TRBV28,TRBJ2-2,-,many,CASSEWTGELFF,TGTGCCAGCAGCGAATGGACCGGGGAGCTGTTTTTT
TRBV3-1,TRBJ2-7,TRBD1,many,CASSPIIKGQGSYEQYF,TGTGCCAGCAGCCCCATCATTAAGGGACAGGGTTCTTACGAGCAGTACTTC
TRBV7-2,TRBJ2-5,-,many,CASSPLRGPETQYF,TGTGCCAGCAGCCCCCTGCGGGGCCCGGAGACCCAGTACTTC
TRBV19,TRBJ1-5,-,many,CASSIRAVPQPQHF,TGTGCCAGTAGTATAAGGGCAGTGCCTCAGCCCCAGCATTTT
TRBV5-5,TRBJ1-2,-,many,CASSARDTTNYGYTF,TGTGCCAGCAGCGCCCGGGACACTACTAACTATGGCTACACCTTC
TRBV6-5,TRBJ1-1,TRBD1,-,CASSYRGQGGTEAFF,TGTGCCAGCAGTTATAGGGGACAGGGGGGCACTGAAGCTTTCTTT
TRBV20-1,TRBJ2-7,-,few,CSAAGQMTYEQYF,TGCAGTGCAGCCGGACAGATGACCTACGAGCAGTACTTC
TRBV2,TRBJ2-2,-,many,CASSRGNTGELFF,TGTGCCAGCAGTAGGGGGAACACCGGGGAGCTGTTTTTT
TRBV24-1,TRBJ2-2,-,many,CATSDFPGTGELFF,TGTGCCACCAGTGATTTTCCGGGAACCGGGGAGCTGTTTTTT
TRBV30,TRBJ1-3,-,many,CAWAYSGNTIYF,TGTGCCTGGGCATACTCTGGAAACACCATATATTTT
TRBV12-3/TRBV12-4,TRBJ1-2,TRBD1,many,CASRAPGQGYGYTF,TGTGCCAGCAGGGCACCGGGACAGGGGTATGGCTACACCTTC
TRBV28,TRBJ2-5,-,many,CASSLYGDETQYF,TGTGCCAGCAGTTTATATGGGGATGAGACCCAGTACTTC
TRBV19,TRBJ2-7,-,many,CANGWSGVLYEQYF,TGTGCCAATGGTTGGTCAGGGGTCTTGTACGAGCAGTACTTC
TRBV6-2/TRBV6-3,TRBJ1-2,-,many,CASSYGQPGYTF,TGTGCCAGCAGTTACGGACAGCCTGGCTACACCTTC
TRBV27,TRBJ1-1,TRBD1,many,CASSRGQLVFQNTEAFF,TGTGCCAGCAGTCGGGGACAGCTCGTCTTTCAAAACACTGAAGCTTTCTTT
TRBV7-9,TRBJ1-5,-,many,CASSGEHETNQPQHF,TGTGCCAGCAGCGGAGAACATGAAACTAATCAGCCCCAGCATTTT
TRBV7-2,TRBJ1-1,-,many,CASSLGSRARAEAFF,TGTGCCAGCAGCTTGGGGTCAAGGGCAAGGGCTGAAGCTTTCTTT
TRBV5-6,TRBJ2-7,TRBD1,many,CASSLEAGGPSEQYF,TGTGCCAGCAGCTTGGAGGCAGGGGGCCCCTCCGAGCAGTACTTC
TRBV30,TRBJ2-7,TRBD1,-,CAWSVQGAREQYF,TGTGCCTGGAGTGTACAGGGGGCGAGGGAGCAGTACTTC
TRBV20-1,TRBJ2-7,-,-,CSASPGTFYEQYF,TGCAGTGCTTCCCCCGGGACTTTCTACGAGCAGTACTTC
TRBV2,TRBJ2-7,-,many,CATDPRGDTLGYEQYF,TGTGCCACCGACCCCCGGGGGGACACCCTAGGCTACGAGCAGTACTTC
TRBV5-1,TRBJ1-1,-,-,CASSSGPGLNTEAFF,TGCGCCAGCAGCTCTGGACCCGGGTTGAACACTGAAGCTTTCTTT
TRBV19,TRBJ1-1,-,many,CASSKLPPTVRGDTEAFF,TGTGCCAGTAGTAAGCTGCCTCCGACCGTCCGCGGGGACACTGAAGCTTTCTTT
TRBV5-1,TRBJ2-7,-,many,CASSLGVVRDSRKF,TGCGCCAGCAGCTTGGGAGTGGTCAGAGACAGTCGAAAATTC
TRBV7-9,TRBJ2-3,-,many,CASSSDATDTQYF,TGTGCCAGCAGCTCTGATGCCACAGATACGCAGTATTTT
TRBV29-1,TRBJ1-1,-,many,CSVVRARGNTEAFF,TGCAGCGTTGTTAGGGCCAGGGGGAACACTGAAGCTTTCTTT
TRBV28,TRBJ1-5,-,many,CASSLTGASSNQPQHF,TGTGCCAGCAGTTTAACGGGGGCCAGTAGCAATCAGCCCCAGCATTTT
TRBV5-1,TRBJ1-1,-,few,CASSASRDPTETFF,TGCGCCAGCAGCGCCAGTCGGGACCCCACTGAAACTTTCTTT
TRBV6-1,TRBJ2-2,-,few,CASSRQLGQGNTGELFF,TGTGCCAGCAGCCGTCAGTTAGGGCAGGGGAACACCGGGGAGCTGTTTTTT
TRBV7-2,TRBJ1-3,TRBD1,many,CASSSGTGPGNTIYF,TGTGCCAGCAGTTCCGGGACAGGTCCTGGAAACACCATATATTTT
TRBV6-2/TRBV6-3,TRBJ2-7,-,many,CASSYSAMEGSWSYEQYF,TGTGCCAGCAGTTACTCGGCGATGGAGGGAAGTTGGTCCTACGAGCAGTACTTC
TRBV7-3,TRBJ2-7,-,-,CASSLSDRPHEQYF,TGTGCCAGCAGCTTAAGTGACAGGCCCCACGAGCAGTACTTC